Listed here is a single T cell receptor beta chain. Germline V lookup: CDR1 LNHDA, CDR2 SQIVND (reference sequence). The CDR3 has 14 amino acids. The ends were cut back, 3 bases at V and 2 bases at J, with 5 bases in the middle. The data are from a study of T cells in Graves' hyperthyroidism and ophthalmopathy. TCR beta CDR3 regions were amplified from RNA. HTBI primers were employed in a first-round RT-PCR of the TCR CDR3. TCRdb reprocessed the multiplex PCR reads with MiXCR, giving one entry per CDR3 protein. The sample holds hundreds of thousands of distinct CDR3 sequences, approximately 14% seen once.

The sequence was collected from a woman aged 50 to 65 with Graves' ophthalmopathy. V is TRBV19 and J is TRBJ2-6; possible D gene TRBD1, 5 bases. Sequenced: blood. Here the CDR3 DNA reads TGTGCCAGTAGTATCAGGGCTGGGGCCAACGTCCTGACTTTC. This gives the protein CASSIRAGANVLTF.